This entry lists 32 T cell receptor beta chains sequenced from one sample in a study of blood T cell repertoires in COVID-19 (dated by TCRdb to 2020 to 2021). Preparation of the library involved the immunoSEQ multiplex PCR assay. Sourced from immuneACCESS, this table was stored by TCRdb with only in-frame sequences that have V and J called. A share of the clones is absent; for the studies checked, an unresolved V gene accounts for under half, and the remainder has no known explanation. The table for this sample lists about 250,000 clones; roughly 85% of them were counted only once. The ten largest clones take up 3% of the sample. Source material: peripheral blood. The receptors originated from a woman aged 25-40 years with active or convalescent COVID-19.

The chain is built from TRBV7-8 and TRBJ1-6; 9 positions match TRBD1. Germline lookup yields CDR1 SGHVS and CDR2 FQNEAQ. V trimming: 4 bases; J trimming: 12 bases; junction bases outside the gene matches: 7. This CDR3 has 14 amino acids. The CDR3 sequence: CASSSGTGNEPLHF. Here the CDR3 DNA reads TGTGCCAGCAGCTCTGGGACAGGGAATGAACCCCTCCACTTT.

The chain is built from TRBV7-6 and TRBJ2-5, with 10 bases fitting TRBD2. J gave up 7 bases and V 0 bases, and 11 bases lay outside the gene matches. The CDR3 has 17 residues. Per the germline V gene, CDR1 is SGHVS and CDR2 is FNYEAQ. This chain's CDR3 is CASSLAVASGGPWTQYF. DNA of the CDR3: TGTGCCAGCAGCTTAGCGGTCGCTAGCGGGGGCCCGTGGACCCAGTACTTC.

The chain has TRBV10-2 and TRBJ1-4, with TRBD1 matching over 7 bases. The CDR3 consists of 19 residues. Germline values: CDR1 WSHSY, CDR2 SAAADI. The V gene end was trimmed by 8 bases and the J gene end by 3 bases; junction bases not matched to a gene: 21. CDR3 bases: TGCGCCAGCGAGGAGACAGGGCTCATATGTCCCACCCCTAATGAAAAACTGTTTTTT. Its translation: CASEETGLICPTPNEKLFF.

CDR3 in DNA: TGTGCCAGCAGAACAGGGGCTCGAGAAACCGGGGAGCTGTTTTTT. The encoded protein is CASRTGARETGELFF. The chain carries TRBV28 and TRBJ2-2, with 7 bases lining up with TRBD1. The CDR3 covers 15 residues. CDR1 and CDR2 from the germline V gene are MDHEN and SYDVKM. Germline trimming cut 6 bases from V and 5 bases from J; bases unmatched to any gene: 9.

This sequence joins TRBV7-2 and TRBJ1-3; no clear D. CDR3 length: 15 residues. Trimming took 2 bases from V and 0 from J, leaving 8 bases between them. CDR1 is SGHTA and CDR2 is FQGNSA in the germline V gene. CDR3 region: CASSLMSSSGNTIYF. The DNA for the CDR3 is TGTGCCAGCAGCTTAATGTCATCCTCTGGAAACACCATATATTTT.

The chain carries TRBV30 and TRBJ1-4, with a weak D call TRBD1 (6 bases). The CDR3 runs to 15 residues. Trimming removed 0 bases from V and 5 bases from J, with 13 bases in between. Germline V CDR1 and CDR2: GTSNPN, SVGIG (reference sequence). The CDR3 sequence is CAWSVTLGGNEKLFF. CDR3 coding DNA: TGTGCCTGGAGTGTCACGTTAGGGGGAAATGAAAAACTGTTTTTT.

The chain is built from TRBV11-2 and TRBJ1-4, with D uncertain. Germline V gene sequence: CDR1 SGHAT, CDR2 FQNNGV. The CDR3 loop spans 17 amino acids. V lost 5 bases and J 5 bases, leaving 21 bases between the germline ends. The CDR3 protein is CASSPRRPGGQNEKLFF. The CDR3 nucleotides read TGTGCCAGCAGCCCACGGCGCCCGGGAGGGCAAAATGAAAAACTGTTTTTT.

This chain links TRBV6-1 with TRBJ1-1, with TRBD1 identical over 10 bases. The CDR3 contains 15 residues. Germline loops: CDR1 MNHNS, CDR2 SASEGT. The ends lost 0 bases at V and 10 bases at J; junction bases unmatched: 8. Written as DNA, the CDR3 is TGTGCCAGCAGTGAAGCGCCGGGGACAGGGGATAGAGCTTTCTTT. This sequence encodes CASSEAPGTGDRAFF.

The chain has TRBV11-2 and TRBJ2-1, with 10 positions matching TRBD2. Germline values: CDR1 SGHAT, CDR2 FQNNGV. After removal of 5 bases from V and 4 bases from J, the junction contained 8 bases not matched to a gene. The CDR3 is made up of 16 amino acids. The CDR3 region is CASSHNLAGVYNEQFF. CDR3 in DNA: TGTGCCAGCAGCCATAACCTAGCGGGGGTATACAATGAGCAGTTCTTC.

The CDR3 coding sequence is TGTGCCTGGGGTGGACAGGGACAAGAGACCCAGTACTTC. This gives the protein CAWGGQGQETQYF. The V gene is TRBV30, the J gene TRBJ2-5; 8 bases fit TRBD1. In germline, CDR1 is GTSNPN, CDR2 SVGIG (reference sequence). V lost 5 bases, J lost 2 bases, and 4 bases stayed unmatched. The CDR3 is 13 amino acids.

The rearrangement uses TRBV28 and TRBJ1-6; 8 bases agree with TRBD1. Germline values: CDR1 MDHEN, CDR2 SYDVKM. Trimming cost V 6 bases and J 7 bases; bases outside gene matches: 5. The CDR3 sequence is 14 residues long. The CDR3 reads CASRLGQGNSPLHF. The CDR3 DNA is TGTGCCAGCAGACTAGGACAGGGAAATTCACCCCTCCACTTT.

The J gene is TRBJ1-6, the V gene TRBV7-2, with 9 bases aligning to TRBD1. With 5 bases clipped from V and 10 bases from J, the junction kept 6 bases outside the gene matches. The germline V gene encodes CDR1 SGHTA and CDR2 FQGNSA. The CDR3 loop spans 14 amino acids. The CDR3 sequence is CASSIGQGRSPLHF. CDR3 bases: TGTGCCAGCAGCATCGGACAGGGGCGGTCACCCCTCCACTTT.

The chain uses TRBV29-1 and TRBJ2-7; 8 nucleotides align to TRBD1. V lost 6 bases to trimming and J lost 7 bases; unmatched junction nucleotides: 5. CDR3 length: 11 amino acids. Germline V gives CDR1 SQVTM, CDR2 ANQGSEA. CDR3 sequence reads: CSVGDRGEQYF. In DNA, the CDR3 is TGCAGCGTAGGTGACAGGGGAGAGCAGTACTTC.

V gene TRBV3-1 (or the pseudogene TRBV3-2) combines with J gene TRBJ1-5; D uncertain. This CDR3 contains 16 residues. The V and J ends lost 4 bases and 1 base respectively, with 14 bases between them. Germline loops: CDR1 LGHDT, CDR2 YNNKEL (reference sequence). For the CDR3, the DNA is TGTGCCAGCAGCCCAGGAAGCAAACTGAGCAATCAGCCCCAGCATTTT. Amino acids: CASSPGSKLSNQPQHF.

The J gene is TRBJ1-5, the V gene TRBV7-2; possibly TRBD1 for D (5 bases). CDR3 length equals 14 residues. Germline loops: CDR1 SGHTA, CDR2 FQGNSA. The germline V and J ends were trimmed by 1 base and 5 bases, with 9 bases remaining between them. The CDR3 coding sequence is TGTGCCAGCAGCTTAGACCTCAGGGATCAGCCCCAGCATTTT. Protein: CASSLDLRDQPQHF.

The V call is TRBV12-5, the J call TRBJ2-4; D remains unclear. Germline V lookup: CDR1 LGHNT, CDR2 FRNRAP. The CDR3 contains 18 residues. Deletions cut 0 bases from V and 1 base from J, with 16 bases between. In DNA, the CDR3 is TGTGCTAGTGGTTTGGTAATTTTCGGCCGCAGGGCCAAAAACATTCAGTACTTC. Its translation: CASGLVIFGRRAKNIQYF.

The CDR3 spells CASKGSGSNYGYTF. The CDR3 nucleotides are TGTGCCAGTAAAGGATCAGGATCGAACTATGGCTACACCTTC. The V gene is TRBV19, the J gene TRBJ1-2; D uncertain. The V and J ends lost 7 bases and 2 bases respectively, with 14 bases between them. This CDR3 has 14 residues. Looked up from germline, CDR1 is LNHDA and CDR2 is SQIVND (reference sequence).

The chain uses TRBV5-6 and TRBJ2-6; possibly TRBD2 for D (5 bases). This CDR3 comprises 16 residues. Germline V gene lookup returns CDR1 SGHDT and CDR2 YYEEEE. The germline V and J ends were trimmed by 5 bases and 2 bases, with 14 bases remaining between them. The CDR3 sequence is CASSGETFTGANVLTF. CDR3 bases: TGTGCCAGCAGTGGGGAGACTTTTACTGGGGCCAACGTCCTGACTTTC.

This sequence joins TRBV7-7 and TRBJ1-5; D call uncertain. Per the germline V gene, CDR1 is SSHAT and CDR2 is FNYEAQ (reference sequence). The CDR3 runs to 13 residues. As DNA, the CDR3 is TGTGGAAGGGAGGGTTTTGGCAATCAGCCCCAGCATTTT. Residues: CGREGFGNQPQHF.

This sequence joins TRBV5-1 and TRBJ2-5; a weak D match, TRBD1 (6 bases). The CDR3 consists of 11 residues. In germline, CDR1 is SGHRS, CDR2 YFSETQ. Between the trimmed V and J ends, which lost 0 bases and 9 bases, there was a span of 6 bases. The CDR3 DNA sequence: TGCGCCAGCAGCTTGGAGGGGGCCCAGTACTTC. This encodes CASSLEGAQYF.

The chain joins TRBV5-6 to TRBJ1-3, with 8 bases lining up with TRBD1. Germline CDR1 and CDR2: SGHDT and YYEEEE. Trimming removed 4 bases from V and 1 base from J; junction bases left unmatched: 4. The CDR3 extends over 15 amino acids. The CDR3 is CASSQGQGSGNTIYF. The CDR3 bases are TGTGCCAGCAGCCAAGGACAGGGTTCTGGAAACACCATATATTTT.

This clone was found a few times. The J gene is TRBJ2-7, the V gene TRBV7-9, with 8 bases matching TRBD1. Germline values: CDR1 SEHNR, CDR2 FQNEAQ (reference sequence). Germline trimming cut 3 bases from V and 0 bases from J; bases unmatched to any gene: 7. This CDR3 is built from 16 residues. The CDR3 loop reads CASSFGDRGNSYEQYF. The CDR3 DNA sequence: TGTGCCAGCAGCTTCGGAGACAGGGGCAACTCCTACGAGCAGTACTTC.

On this clone itself: The sample carries other DNA sequences with the same CDR3. The V call is TRBV9, the J call TRBJ2-2, with 8 bases lining up with TRBD2. The CDR3 loop spans 15 amino acids. The V gene end was trimmed by 3 bases and the J gene end by 0 bases; junction bases not matched to a gene: 1. Germline V gene lookup returns CDR1 SGDLS and CDR2 YYNGEE. CDR3 sequence reads: CASSAGLANTGELFF. CDR3 DNA sequence: TGTGCCAGCAGCGCGGGACTAGCGAACACCGGGGAGCTGTTTTTT.

The chain combines TRBV28 with TRBJ1-5, with TRBD1 identical over 12 bases. Germline V gene sequence: CDR1 MDHEN, CDR2 SYDVKM. The CDR3 is 16 residues long. Trimming removed 6 bases from V and 6 bases from J; junction bases left unmatched: 9. The CDR3 sequence is CASSPAPGQGAQPQHF. DNA for the CDR3: TGTGCCAGCAGCCCCGCACCGGGACAGGGGGCTCAGCCCCAGCATTTT.

This chain joins TRBV18 and TRBJ2-3; D possibly corresponds to TRBD1 (5 bases). Per germline, CDR1 KGHSH and CDR2 LQKENI. V lost 3 bases and J 2 bases, leaving 9 bases between the germline ends. The CDR3 runs to 14 residues. In DNA, the CDR3 is TGTGCCAGCTCACCCAGGACACACACAGATACGCAGTATTTT. Translated, it gives CASSPRTHTDTQYF.

The chain couples TRBV4-3 to TRBJ2-3; no definite D call. This CDR3 spans 13 amino acids. The V and J ends lost 2 bases and 3 bases respectively, with 6 bases between them. CDR1 LGHNA and CDR2 YSLEER come from the germline V gene. CDR3 DNA: TGCGCCAGCAGCCAATTACAGACAGATACGCAGTATTTT. As protein: CASSQLQTDTQYF.

The CDR3 loop reads CASSSPQERGGQGTDTQYF. As DNA, the CDR3 is TGTGCCAGCAGCTCGCCCCAGGAGCGGGGGGGCCAAGGCACAGATACGCAGTATTTT. The V gene is TRBV11-3, the J gene TRBJ2-3, with 10 nucleotides matching TRBD2. Looked up from germline, CDR1 is SGHNT and CDR2 is YENEEA. The CDR3 length is 19 residues. The V and J ends lost 4 bases and 1 base, in that order; junction bases with no gene match: 14.

The rearrangement uses TRBV27 and TRBJ1-6; D gene uncertain. Germline V gives CDR1 MNHEY, CDR2 SMNVEV (reference sequence). The CDR3 runs 16 residues. V lost 4 bases to trimming and J lost 5 bases, with 15 bases between them. The CDR3 DNA reads TGTGCCAGCAGTTCAAGAGCTATTATCAATAATTCACCCCTCCACTTT. Its protein is CASSSRAIINNSPLHF.

The chain is built from TRBV5-1 and TRBJ2-1; tentative D call: TRBD2 (6 bases). The germline V gene encodes CDR1 SGHRS and CDR2 YFSETQ. V lost 4 bases and J 0 bases, leaving 14 bases between the germline ends. The CDR3 is made up of 16 amino acids. This CDR3 is CASSQVAGSSYNEQFF. CDR3 nucleotides: TGCGCCAGCAGCCAGGTGGCGGGGTCCTCCTACAATGAGCAGTTCTTC.

The chain couples TRBV4-3 to TRBJ1-2; 8 nucleotides match TRBD1. The V and J ends lost 4 bases and 2 bases, in that order; junction bases with no gene match: 9. Germline V gives CDR1 LGHNA, CDR2 YSLEER. This CDR3 spans 16 amino acids. The CDR3 here is CASSRGGTGPNYGYTF. DNA of the CDR3: TGCGCCAGCAGCCGAGGCGGGACAGGCCCCAACTATGGCTACACCTTC.

The chain carries TRBV30 and TRBJ1-3; TRBD1 might be the D (6 bases). The germline V gene has CDR1 GTSNPN and CDR2 SVGIG (reference sequence). The CDR3 extends over 14 amino acids. The V end was cut by 5 bases, the J end by 0 bases, with 11 bases between. Written as DNA, the CDR3 is TGTGCCTGGTCGACAGGTTTCTCTGGAAACACCATATATTTT. It translates to CAWSTGFSGNTIYF. The entire variable domain, with the rest obtained from reference TRBV30 and TRBJ1-3, is as follows: SQTIHQWPATLVQPVGSPLSLECTVEGTSNPNLYWYRQAAGRGLQLLFYSVGIGQISSEVPQNLSASRPQDRQFILSSKKLLLSDSGFYLCAWSTGFSGNTIYFGEGSWLTVV.

The gene calls are TRBV7-8 and TRBJ1-2, with D possibly matching TRBD1 (6 bases). V was pared by 1 base and J by 8 bases, with 14 bases between. Germline CDR1 and CDR2: SGHVS and FQNEAQ. This CDR3 has 14 residues. The CDR3 DNA is TGTGCCAGCAGCTTAGACAGGGAGATGGGAGGCTACACCTTC. Residues: CASSLDREMGGYTF.